Here is one T cell receptor (beta chain) with its context. Its matching antigen is unknown. The sample is drawn from a study of CD8 T cells in Susac syndrome. Study-wide findings and caveats: An acknowledgment was made by the study that its TCR sequencing and HLA analysis involved relatively few individuals.

It was with random hexamers that 0.5 to 1 ug RNA was reverse transcribed. It was immunoSEQ multiplex PCR that amplified TCR beta CDR3 across 54 Vbeta and 13 Jbeta. TCRdb recomputed calls from the immunoSEQ multiplex PCR reads with MiXCR, one row per CDR3 protein. The sample lists some 170,000 distinct CDR3 sequences, around 94% occurring once. The CDR3 has 13 amino acids. Trimming stripped 5 bases from V and 1 base from J, with 9 bases between. Per germline, CDR1 DFQATT and CDR2 SNEGSKA (reference sequence). The authors negatively isolated CD8+ and CD4+ T cells and FACS-enriched TEMRA cells. The sequencing sample was made of CD4+ T cells from PBMCs. This rearrangement joins TRBV20-1 to TRBJ2-4; D might be TRBD2 (6 bases). This clonotype was sampled from a human donor with multiple sclerosis. CDR3 sequence (DNA): TGCAGTGCTCACCGGGGGGCCAAAAACATTCAGTACTTC. Translated: CSAHRGAKNIQYF.